This record looks at one TCR beta chain sequence and its context. This clonotype was recorded at least ten times. This receptor's antigen is unknown. Per-nucleotide qualities are absent, and no much larger clonotype sits a single base away. TCRdb names Illumina HiSeq 1500 as the instrument used. TCRdb trimmed the raw reads at Q25, called clones with MiXCR and kept productive beta chains. Records with the same CDR3 protein are collapsed into one entry carrying the most frequent genes and DNA. The sample table lists about 460,000 distinct CDR3 sequences, 11% of them with a count of one. The ten biggest clones cover 9.5% to 13% of the sample. These data come from a study of T cell repertoires in cytomegalovirus infection (dated by TCRdb to between 2018 and 2020). Notes on the research overall: Because public TCR beta signatures pointed to carriage of CMV infection together with the matching HLA type, the HLA type of each donor mattered for the analysis.

From its cysteine to its phenylalanine, the CDR3 spans 15 amino acids. Only the CDR3 region is kept as DNA, spanning 45 bases read in frame from base 1. Trimming at the junction amounts to 4 bases on V and 4 bases on J, and the germline ends lie 14 bases apart. Sequences MDHEN (CDR1) and SYDVKM (CDR2) are obtained from the germline V gene. Points the paper makes about the study in general: The ex vivo response was dominated by HLA-C-restricted CMV-specific TCR beta clonotypes, and the single most frequent clonotype in two of eight donors was supplied by these HLA-C-restricted clonotypes. In both this cohort and an independent roughly 350-donor cohort, the cumulative frequency of public TCR beta family members distinguished carriers of CMV infection plus the relevant HLA type.

Sequencing was done on a sample of PBMCs. The receptor was isolated from a human donor in good health (CMV status not recorded). Some clones in this sample may be carry-over from other donors' samples. This chain joins TRBV28 to TRBJ2-1; a tentative D match to TRBD2 spans 6 bases. The DNA reads TGTGCCAGCAGTTACCGGGGACTTACATACAATGAGCAGTTCTTC. This sequence encodes CASSYRGLTYNEQFF.